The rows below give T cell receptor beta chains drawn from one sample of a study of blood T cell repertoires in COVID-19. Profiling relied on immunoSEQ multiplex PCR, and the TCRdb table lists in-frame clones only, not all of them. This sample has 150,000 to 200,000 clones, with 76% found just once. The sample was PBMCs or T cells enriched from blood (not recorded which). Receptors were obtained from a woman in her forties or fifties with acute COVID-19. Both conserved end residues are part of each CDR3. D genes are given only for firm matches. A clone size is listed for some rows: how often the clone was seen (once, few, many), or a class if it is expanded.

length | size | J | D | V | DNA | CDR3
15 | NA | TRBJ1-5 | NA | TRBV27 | TGTGCCAGCAGTTTATCAGATCCAGGATTAGGGCCCCAGCATTTT | CASSLSDPGLGPQHF
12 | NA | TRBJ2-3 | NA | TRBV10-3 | TGTGCCATCAGTGAGACCGGGGATACGCAGTATTTT | CAISETGDTQYF
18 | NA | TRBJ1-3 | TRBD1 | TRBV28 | TGTGCCAGCAGTCCGGGACAGGGTGTTCTTAGCTCTGGAAACACCATATATTTT | CASSPGQGVLSSGNTIYF
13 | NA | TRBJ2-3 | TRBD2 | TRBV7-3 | TGTGCCAGCAGCTTACGGGAGGAGGATACGCAGTATTTT | CASSLREEDTQYF
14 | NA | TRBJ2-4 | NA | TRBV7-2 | TGTGCCAGCAGCTTAGAAGGAGGGAGGAACATTCAGTACTTC | CASSLEGGRNIQYF
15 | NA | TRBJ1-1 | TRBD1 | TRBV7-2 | TGTGCCAGCAGCACGCAGACAGGGGGTGGGACTGAAGCTTTCTTT | CASSTQTGGGTEAFF
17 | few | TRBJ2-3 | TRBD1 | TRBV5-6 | TGTGCCAGCAGCATCACCCCCGGGACAGGGGTAACAGATACGCAGTATTTT | CASSITPGTGVTDTQYF
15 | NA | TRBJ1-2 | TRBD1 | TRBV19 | TGTGCCAGTAGTCAACCGGGACAGCCAGCCACGGGCTACACCTTC | CASSQPGQPATGYTF
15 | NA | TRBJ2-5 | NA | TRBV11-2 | TGTGCCAGCAATTCTGGCGCGGTAATACAAGAGACCCAGTACTTC | CASNSGAVIQETQYF
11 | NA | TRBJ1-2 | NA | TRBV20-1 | TGCAGTGCAACAGTCTCCGGTGGCTACACCTTC | CSATVSGGYTF
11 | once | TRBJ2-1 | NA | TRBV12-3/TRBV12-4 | TGTGCCAGCAGTCCCCGGGTTGAGCAGTTCTTC | CASSPRVEQFF
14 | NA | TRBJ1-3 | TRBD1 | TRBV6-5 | TGTGCCAGCAGTCCGGGACAGGGGTCCAACACCATATATTTT | CASSPGQGSNTIYF
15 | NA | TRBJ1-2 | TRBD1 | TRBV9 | TGTGCCAGCAGCGTAGCTCGGGACAGGCTAACTGGCTACACCTTC | CASSVARDRLTGYTF
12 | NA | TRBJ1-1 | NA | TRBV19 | TGTGCCAGTAAGGCGGAGTCCACTGAAGCTTTCTTT | CASKAESTEAFF
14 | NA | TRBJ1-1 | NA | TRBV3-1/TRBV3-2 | TGTGCCAGCAGCCAAGTTAGGGGGGGCACTGAAGCTTTCTTT | CASSQVRGGTEAFF
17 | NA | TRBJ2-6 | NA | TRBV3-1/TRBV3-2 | TGTGCCAGCAGCCTTTTTGGCCGGGGGACTGGGGCCAACGTCCTGACTTTC | CASSLFGRGTGANVLTF
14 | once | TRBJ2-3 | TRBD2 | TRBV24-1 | TGTGCCACCTTCAGCGGGGCAGACACAGATACGCAGTATTTT | CATFSGADTDTQYF
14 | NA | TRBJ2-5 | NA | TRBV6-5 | TGTGCCAGCAGTTTGCGGGTTGAGAGGGAGACCCAGTACTTC | CASSLRVERETQYF
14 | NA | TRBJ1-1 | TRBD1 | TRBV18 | TGTGCCAGCTCACCAACAGGGACAGGCACTGAAGCTTTCTTT | CASSPTGTGTEAFF
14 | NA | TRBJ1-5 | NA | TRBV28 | TGTGCCAGCAGTTTCTCGGGGGTAGTTCAGCCCCAGCATTTT | CASSFSGVVQPQHF
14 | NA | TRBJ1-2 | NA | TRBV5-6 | TGTGCCAGCAGCTTGGCTAGTCGGATACATGGCTACACCTTC | CASSLASRIHGYTF
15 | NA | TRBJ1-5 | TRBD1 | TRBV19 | TGTGCCAGTACTCAGACAGGGGCTAGCAATCAGCCCCAGCATTTT | CASTQTGASNQPQHF
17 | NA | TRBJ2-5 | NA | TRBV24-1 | TGTGCCACCAGTGGCAACGGACCAGGACAGTTCCAAGAGACCCAGTACTTC | CATSGNGPGQFQETQYF
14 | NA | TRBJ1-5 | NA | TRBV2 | TGTGCCAGCAGTGAAGCGGCAGGGAATCAGCCCCAGCATTTT | CASSEAAGNQPQHF
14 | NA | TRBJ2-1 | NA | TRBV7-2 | TGTGCCAGCAGCTTAGTGTCTGCTACCCGGGGGCAGTTCTTC | CASSLVSATRGQFF
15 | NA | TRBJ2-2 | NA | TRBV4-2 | TGTGCCAGCAGCCAGCCGGTGACGAACACCGGGGAGCTGTTTTTT | CASSQPVTNTGELFF
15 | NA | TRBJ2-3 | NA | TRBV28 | TGTGCCAGCAGTTTAGGAGGGGCTAGCACAGATACGCAGTATTTT | CASSLGGASTDTQYF
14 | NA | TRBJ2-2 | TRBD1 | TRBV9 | TGTGCCAGCCTCAGGGGGCTTGACACCGGGGAGCTGTTTTTT | CASLRGLDTGELFF
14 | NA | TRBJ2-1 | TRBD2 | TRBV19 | TGTGCCAGTACGCCGGGGGGGGCTTGGAATGAGCAGTTCTTC | CASTPGGAWNEQFF
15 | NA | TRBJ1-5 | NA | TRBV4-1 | TGCGCCAGCAGCTTGACAGGCCCCGGCAATCAGCCCCAGCATTTT | CASSLTGPGNQPQHF
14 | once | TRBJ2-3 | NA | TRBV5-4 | TGTGCCAGCAGCTTAGGACAAAACACAGATACGCAGTATTTT | CASSLGQNTDTQYF
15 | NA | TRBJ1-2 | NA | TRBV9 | TGTGCCAGCAGCGTAGAAACAGGGTGGAACTATGGCTACACCTTC | CASSVETGWNYGYTF
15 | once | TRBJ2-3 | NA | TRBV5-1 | TGCGCCAGCAGCTTGGGAGGAGGGAGTACAGATACGCAGTATTTT | CASSLGGGSTDTQYF
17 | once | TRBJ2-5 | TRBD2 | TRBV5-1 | TGCGCCAGCAGCTTGTCCAGCGGGGGGCCTAGTGGAGAGACCCAGTACTTC | CASSLSSGGPSGETQYF
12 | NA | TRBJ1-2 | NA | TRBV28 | TGTGCCAGCAGCCTCACAGGCTATGGCTACACCTTC | CASSLTGYGYTF
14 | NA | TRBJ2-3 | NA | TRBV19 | TGTGCCAGTAGTATCCCCGGTGGGCTAGATACGCAGTATTTT | CASSIPGGLDTQYF
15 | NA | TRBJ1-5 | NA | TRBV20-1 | TGCAGTGCTAGTCCCGGGGGGCAGGGAGGCCAGCCCCAGCATTTT | CSASPGGQGGQPQHF
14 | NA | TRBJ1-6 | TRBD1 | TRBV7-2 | TGTGCCGGAACCCGGACAGGGCTTAATTCACCCCTCCACTTT | CAGTRTGLNSPLHF
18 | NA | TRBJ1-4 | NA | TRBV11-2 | TGTGCCAGCAGCTTAAGCCAGGTGTGGTCCGCGAGCGGGGAAAAACTGTTTTTT | CASSLSQVWSASGEKLFF
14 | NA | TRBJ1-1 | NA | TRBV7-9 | TGTGCCAGCAGCTTAGGGTCAGGCCGGCCGGTCGCTTTCTTT | CASSLGSGRPVAFF
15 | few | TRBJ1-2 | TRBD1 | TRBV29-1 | TGCAGCATCCTTGCCACCGGGACAGGGGGCGGCGGCTACACCTTC | CSILATGTGGGGYTF